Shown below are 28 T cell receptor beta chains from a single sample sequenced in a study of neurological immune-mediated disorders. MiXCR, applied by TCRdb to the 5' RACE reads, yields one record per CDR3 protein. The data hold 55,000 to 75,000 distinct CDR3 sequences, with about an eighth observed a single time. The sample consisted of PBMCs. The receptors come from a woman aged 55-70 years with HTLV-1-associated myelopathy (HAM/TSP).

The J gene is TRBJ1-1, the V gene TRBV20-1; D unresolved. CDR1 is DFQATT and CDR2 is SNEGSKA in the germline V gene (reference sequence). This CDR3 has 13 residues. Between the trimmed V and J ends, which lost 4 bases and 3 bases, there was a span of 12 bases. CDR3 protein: CSAKGVEYTEAFF. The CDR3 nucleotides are TGCAGTGCTAAAGGCGTGGAATACACTGAAGCTTTCTTT.

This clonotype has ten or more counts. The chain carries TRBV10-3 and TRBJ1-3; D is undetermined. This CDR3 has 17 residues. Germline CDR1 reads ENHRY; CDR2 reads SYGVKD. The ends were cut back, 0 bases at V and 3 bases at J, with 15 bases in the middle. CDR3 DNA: TGTGCCATCAGTGAGTCCGAAAGGCCTTTAGGTGGAAACACCATATATTTT. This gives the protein CAISESERPLGGNTIYF.

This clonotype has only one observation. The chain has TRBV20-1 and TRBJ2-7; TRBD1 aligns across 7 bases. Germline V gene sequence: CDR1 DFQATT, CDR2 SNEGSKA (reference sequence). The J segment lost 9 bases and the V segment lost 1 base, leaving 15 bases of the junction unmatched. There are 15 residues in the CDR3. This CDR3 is CSARGRYRGSSVQYF. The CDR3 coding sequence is TGCAGTGCTAGAGGTCGCTACAGGGGATCTTCCGTGCAGTACTTC.

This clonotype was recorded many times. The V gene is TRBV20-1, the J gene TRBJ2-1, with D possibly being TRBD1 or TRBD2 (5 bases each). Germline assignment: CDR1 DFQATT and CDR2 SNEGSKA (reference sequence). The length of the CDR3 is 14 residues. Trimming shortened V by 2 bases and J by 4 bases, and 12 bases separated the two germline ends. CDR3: CSARIGTHYNEQFF. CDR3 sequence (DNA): TGCAGTGCTAGAATCGGGACCCATTACAATGAGCAGTTCTTC.

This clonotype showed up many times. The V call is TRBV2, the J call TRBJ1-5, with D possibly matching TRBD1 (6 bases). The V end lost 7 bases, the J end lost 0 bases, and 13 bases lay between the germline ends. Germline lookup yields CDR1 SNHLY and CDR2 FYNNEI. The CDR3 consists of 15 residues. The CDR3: CASTPGEYSNQPQHF. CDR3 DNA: TGTGCCAGCACCCCAGGGGAATATAGCAATCAGCCCCAGCATTTT.

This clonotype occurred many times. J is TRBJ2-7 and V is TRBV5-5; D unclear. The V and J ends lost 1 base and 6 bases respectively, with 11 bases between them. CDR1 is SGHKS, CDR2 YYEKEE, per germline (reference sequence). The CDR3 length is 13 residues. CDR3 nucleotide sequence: TGTGCCAGCAGCTTGTCAGTCATCGGCGAGCAGTACTTC. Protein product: CASSLSVIGEQYF.

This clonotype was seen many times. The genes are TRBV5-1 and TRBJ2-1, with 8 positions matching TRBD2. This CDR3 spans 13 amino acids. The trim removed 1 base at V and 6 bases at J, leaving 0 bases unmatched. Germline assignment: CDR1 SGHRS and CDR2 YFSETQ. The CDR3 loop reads CASSLTSGNEQFF. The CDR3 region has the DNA TGCGCCAGCAGCTTGACTAGCGGCAATGAGCAGTTCTTC.

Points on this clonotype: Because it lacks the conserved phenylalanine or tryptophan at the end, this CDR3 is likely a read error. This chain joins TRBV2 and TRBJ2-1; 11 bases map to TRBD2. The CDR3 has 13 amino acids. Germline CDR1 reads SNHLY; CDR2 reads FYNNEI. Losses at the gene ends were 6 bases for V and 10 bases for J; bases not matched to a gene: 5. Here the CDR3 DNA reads TGTGCCAGCAGCGCTGGGACTAGCGGAGAGCAGTTCTTA. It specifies CASSAGTSGEQFL.

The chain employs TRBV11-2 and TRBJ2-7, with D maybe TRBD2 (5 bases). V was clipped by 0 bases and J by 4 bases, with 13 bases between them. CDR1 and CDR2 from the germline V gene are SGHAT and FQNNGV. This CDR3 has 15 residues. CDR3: CASSLEGVLSYEQYF. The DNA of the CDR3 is TGTGCCAGCAGCTTAGAGGGAGTCCTATCATACGAGCAGTACTTC. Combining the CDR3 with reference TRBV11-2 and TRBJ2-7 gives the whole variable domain EAGVAQSPRYKIIEKRQSVAFWCNPISGHATLYWYQQILGQGPKLLIQFQNNGVVDDSQLPKDRFSAERLKGVDSTLKIQPAKLEDSAVYLCASSLEGVLSYEQYFGPGTRLTVT.

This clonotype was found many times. The CDR3 nucleotides read TGTGCCAGCAGCTTGGATCCCGGACCGGATACGCAGTATTTT. The encoded protein is CASSLDPGPDTQYF. This chain uses TRBV5-4 with TRBJ2-3; D uncertain. Between the trimmed V and J ends, which lost 0 bases and 6 bases, there was a span of 11 bases. The CDR3 totals 14 residues. Germline-derived CDR1 and CDR2 are SGHNT and YYREEE (reference sequence).

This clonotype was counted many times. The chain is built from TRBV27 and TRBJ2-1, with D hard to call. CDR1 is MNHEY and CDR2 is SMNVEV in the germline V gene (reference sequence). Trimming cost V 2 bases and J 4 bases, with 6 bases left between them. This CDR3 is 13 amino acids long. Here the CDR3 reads CASSLSTYNEQFF. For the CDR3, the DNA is TGTGCCAGCAGTTTAAGCACGTACAATGAGCAGTTCTTC.

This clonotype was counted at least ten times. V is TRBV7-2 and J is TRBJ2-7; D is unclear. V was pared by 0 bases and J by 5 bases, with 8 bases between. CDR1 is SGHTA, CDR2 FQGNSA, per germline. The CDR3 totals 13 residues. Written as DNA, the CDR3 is TGTGCCAGCAGCTTAGCGCTTGTCGACGAGCAGTACTTC. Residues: CASSLALVDEQYF.

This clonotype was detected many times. The CDR3 loop reads CSAREGSGHNEQFF. CDR3 nucleotides: TGCAGTGCTAGAGAGGGATCTGGGCACAATGAGCAGTTCTTC. The V call is TRBV20-1, the J call TRBJ2-1; D gene uncertain. This CDR3 contains 14 residues. Per the germline V gene, CDR1 is DFQATT and CDR2 is SNEGSKA (reference sequence). V shed 0 bases and J shed 5 bases, with 11 bases lying between them.

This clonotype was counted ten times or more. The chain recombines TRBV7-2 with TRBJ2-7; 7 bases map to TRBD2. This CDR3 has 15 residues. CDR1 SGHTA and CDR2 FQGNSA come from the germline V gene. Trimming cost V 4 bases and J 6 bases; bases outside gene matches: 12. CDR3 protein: CASSSRSGGIGEQYF. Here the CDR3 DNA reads TGTGCCAGCAGCTCCCGATCGGGGGGTATAGGCGAGCAGTACTTC.

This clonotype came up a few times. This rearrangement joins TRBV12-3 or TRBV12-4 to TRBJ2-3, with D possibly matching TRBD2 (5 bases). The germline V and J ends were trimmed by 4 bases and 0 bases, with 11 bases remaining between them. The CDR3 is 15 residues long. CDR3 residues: CASSYYSDSTDTQYF. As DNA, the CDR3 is TGTGCCAGCAGTTACTATAGCGATAGCACAGATACGCAGTATTTT.

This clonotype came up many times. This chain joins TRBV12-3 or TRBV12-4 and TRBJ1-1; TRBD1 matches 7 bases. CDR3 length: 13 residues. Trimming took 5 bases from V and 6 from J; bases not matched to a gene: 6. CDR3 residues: CASSRQGWSEAFF. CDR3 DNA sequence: TGTGCCAGCAGTAGACAGGGCTGGTCTGAAGCTTTCTTT.

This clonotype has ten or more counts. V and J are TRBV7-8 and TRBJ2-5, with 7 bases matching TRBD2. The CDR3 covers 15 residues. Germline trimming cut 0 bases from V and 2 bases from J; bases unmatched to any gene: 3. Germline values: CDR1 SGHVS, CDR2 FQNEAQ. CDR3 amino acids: CASSLAGGIQETQYF. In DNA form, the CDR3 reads TGTGCCAGCAGCTTAGCGGGAGGGATACAAGAGACCCAGTACTTC.

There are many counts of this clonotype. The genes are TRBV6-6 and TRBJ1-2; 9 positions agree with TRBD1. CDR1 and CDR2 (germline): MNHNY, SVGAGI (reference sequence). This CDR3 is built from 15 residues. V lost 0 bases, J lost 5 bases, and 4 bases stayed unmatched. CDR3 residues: CASSYSGTGNYGYTF. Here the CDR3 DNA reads TGTGCCAGCAGTTACTCCGGGACAGGGAATTATGGCTACACCTTC.

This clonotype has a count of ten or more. As DNA, the CDR3 is TGTGCCAGCTCAGCCACCGGAGGTACGCAGTATTTT. It encodes CASSATGGTQYF. The V and J genes are TRBV4-2 and TRBJ2-3; TRBD2 is a possible D gene (5 bases). Germline V CDR1 and CDR2: LGHNA, YNFKEQ. V lost 8 bases, J lost 8 bases, and 14 bases lay in between. CDR3 length equals 12 residues.

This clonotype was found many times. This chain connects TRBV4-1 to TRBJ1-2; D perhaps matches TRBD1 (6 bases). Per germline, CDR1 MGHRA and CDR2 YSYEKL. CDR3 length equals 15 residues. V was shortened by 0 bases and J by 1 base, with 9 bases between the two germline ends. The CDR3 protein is CASSQDGGLNYGYTF. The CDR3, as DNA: TGCGCCAGCAGCCAAGATGGGGGGCTTAACTATGGCTACACCTTC.

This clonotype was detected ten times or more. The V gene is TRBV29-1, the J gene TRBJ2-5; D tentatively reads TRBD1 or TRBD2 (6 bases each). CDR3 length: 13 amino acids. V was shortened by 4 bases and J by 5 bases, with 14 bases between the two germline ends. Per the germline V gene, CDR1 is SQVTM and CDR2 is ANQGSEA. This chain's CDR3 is CSVAGGRRETQYF. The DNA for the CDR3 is TGCAGCGTTGCTGGGGGGCGCCGGGAGACCCAGTACTTC.

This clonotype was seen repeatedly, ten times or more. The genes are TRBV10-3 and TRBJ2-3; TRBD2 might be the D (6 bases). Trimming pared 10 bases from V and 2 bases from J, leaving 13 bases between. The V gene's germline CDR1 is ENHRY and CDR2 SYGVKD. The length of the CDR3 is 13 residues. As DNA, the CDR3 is TGTGCCACCTACGGGACTCCCACAGATACGCAGTATTTT. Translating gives CATYGTPTDTQYF.

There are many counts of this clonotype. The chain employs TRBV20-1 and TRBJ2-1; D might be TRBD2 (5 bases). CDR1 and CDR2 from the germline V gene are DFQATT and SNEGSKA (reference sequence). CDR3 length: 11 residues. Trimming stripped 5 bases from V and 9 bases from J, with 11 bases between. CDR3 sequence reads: CSARQAGEQFF. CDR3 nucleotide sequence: TGCAGTGCTCGGCAGGCGGGTGAGCAGTTCTTC.

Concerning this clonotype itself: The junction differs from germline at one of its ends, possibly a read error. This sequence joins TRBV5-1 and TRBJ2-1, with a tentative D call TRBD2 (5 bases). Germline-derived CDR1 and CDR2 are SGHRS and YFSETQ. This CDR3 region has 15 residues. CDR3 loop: CASSLALAGVNEKFF. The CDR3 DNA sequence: TGCGCCAGCAGCTTGGCGCTAGCTGGAGTCAATGAGAAGTTCTTC.

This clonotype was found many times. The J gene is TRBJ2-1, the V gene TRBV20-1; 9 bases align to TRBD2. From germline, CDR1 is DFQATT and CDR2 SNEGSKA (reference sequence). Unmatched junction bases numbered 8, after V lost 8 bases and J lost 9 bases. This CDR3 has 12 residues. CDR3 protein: CSPIGRGGEQFF. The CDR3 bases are TGCAGTCCAATAGGGCGGGGGGGTGAGCAGTTCTTC.

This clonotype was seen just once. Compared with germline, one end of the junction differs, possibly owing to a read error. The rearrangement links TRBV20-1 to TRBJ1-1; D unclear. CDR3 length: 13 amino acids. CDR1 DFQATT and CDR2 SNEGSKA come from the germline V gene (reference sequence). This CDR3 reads CSARILGNTEALF. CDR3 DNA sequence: TGCAGTGCTAGAATATTAGGGAATACTGAAGCTCTCTTC.

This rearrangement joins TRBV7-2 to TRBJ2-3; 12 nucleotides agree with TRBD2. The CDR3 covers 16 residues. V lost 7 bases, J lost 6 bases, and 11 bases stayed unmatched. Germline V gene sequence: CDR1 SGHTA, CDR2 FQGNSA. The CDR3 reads CASNSIRLAGVDTQYF. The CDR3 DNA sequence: TGTGCCAGCAACTCCATCAGACTAGCGGGAGTGGATACGCAGTATTTT.

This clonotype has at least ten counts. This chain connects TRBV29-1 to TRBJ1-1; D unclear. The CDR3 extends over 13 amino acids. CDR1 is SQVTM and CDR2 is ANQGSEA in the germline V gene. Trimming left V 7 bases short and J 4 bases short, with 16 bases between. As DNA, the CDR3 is TGCAGCGCCTACTCCAAAGAGGGCACTGAAGCTTTCTTT. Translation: CSAYSKEGTEAFF. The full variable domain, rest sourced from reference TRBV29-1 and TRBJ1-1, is SAVISQKPSRDICQRGTSLTIQCQVDSQVTMMFWYRQQPGQSLTLIATANQGSEATYESGFVIDKFPISRPNLTFSTLTVSNMSPEDSSIYLCSAYSKEGTEAFFGQGTRLTVV.